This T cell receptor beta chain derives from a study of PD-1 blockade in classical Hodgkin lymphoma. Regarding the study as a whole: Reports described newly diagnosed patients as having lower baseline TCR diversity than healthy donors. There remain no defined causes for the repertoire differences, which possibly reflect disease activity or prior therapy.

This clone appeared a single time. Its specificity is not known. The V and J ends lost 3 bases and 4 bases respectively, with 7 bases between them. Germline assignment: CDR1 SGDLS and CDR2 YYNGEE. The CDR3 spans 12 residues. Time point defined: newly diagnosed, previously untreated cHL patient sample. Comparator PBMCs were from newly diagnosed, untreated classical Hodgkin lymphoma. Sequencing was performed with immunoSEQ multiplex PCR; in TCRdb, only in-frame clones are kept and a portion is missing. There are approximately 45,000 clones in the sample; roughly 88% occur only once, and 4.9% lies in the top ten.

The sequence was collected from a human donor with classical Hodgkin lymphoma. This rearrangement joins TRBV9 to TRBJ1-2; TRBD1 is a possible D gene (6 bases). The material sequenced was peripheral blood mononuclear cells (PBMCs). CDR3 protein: CASSAQGYGYTF. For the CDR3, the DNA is TGTGCCAGCAGCGCACAGGGCTATGGCTACACCTTC.